The 20 T cell receptor beta chains listed next were all sequenced from one sample in a study of regulatory T cells in long-lasting Graves disease. Time point described: newly diagnosed GD, antithyroid drugs for less than 3 months. From RNA extracted from PBMCs, the TCR library was made. Arm-PCR of CDR3 regions and iRepertoire HTBI primers were used to build TCR beta libraries. TCRdb fed the multiplex PCR reads into MiXCR, producing one record per CDR3 protein. The sample holds 420,000 or so distinct CDR3 sequences; around 17% are singletons and the top ten take about 23%. This same sample was also taken into another study, of T cells in Graves' hyperthyroidism and ophthalmopathy.

Material: peripheral blood mononuclear cells (PBMCs), obtained at new diagnosis, from a patient treated with antithyroid drugs. These receptors were obtained from a woman in her late teens or twenties with Graves disease.

The chain combines TRBV30 with TRBJ2-7, with 7 bases fitting TRBD1. The CDR3 is 14 amino acids. Germline V CDR1 and CDR2: GTSNPN, SVGIG (reference sequence). The J segment lost 0 bases and the V segment lost 3 bases, leaving 5 bases of the junction unmatched. CDR3 protein: CAWSPGTDSYEQYF. The DNA of the CDR3 is TGTGCCTGGAGCCCCGGGACAGACTCCTACGAGCAGTACTTC.

This clonotype was observed a few times. The chain uses TRBV6-1 and TRBJ2-7; 12 nucleotides align to TRBD2. Germline values: CDR1 MNHNS, CDR2 SASEGT. V lost 6 bases and J lost 4; bases outside the gene matches: 13. CDR3 size: 17 residues. The CDR3 protein is CASRLGITSGRNYEQYF. For the CDR3, the DNA is TGTGCCAGCAGACTTGGGATAACTAGCGGGAGGAATTACGAGCAGTACTTC.

This clonotype was seen at least ten times. The V and J genes are TRBV11-3 and TRBJ2-1; TRBD2 might be the D (6 bases). The V gene's germline CDR1 is SGHNT and CDR2 YENEEA. V dropped 0 bases and J dropped 9 bases, with 18 bases sitting between them. CDR3 length equals 16 residues. The CDR3 DNA reads TGTGCCAGCAGCTTAGACCCGGTGCGCCGGGAGTTTGAGCAGTTCTTC. It translates to CASSLDPVRREFEQFF.

This clonotype was observed many times. The V and J genes are TRBV20-1 and TRBJ2-5, with 7 positions matching TRBD2. The CDR3 length is 13 residues. The ends lost 6 bases at V and 7 bases at J; junction bases unmatched: 11. Per germline, CDR1 DFQATT and CDR2 SNEGSKA (reference sequence). The CDR3 DNA reads as TGCAGTGCCGCAGGCGGGAGTGCGGTGACCCAGTACTTC. It encodes CSAAGGSAVTQYF.

This clonotype was counted a few times. V usage is TRBV6-5 and J usage is TRBJ2-7; D is uncertain. The CDR3 extends over 15 amino acids. Germline-derived CDR1 and CDR2 are MNHEY and SVGAGI. V gave up 0 bases and J gave up 3 bases, with 12 bases separating them. In nucleotides, the CDR3 is TGTGCCAGCAGTTACTCGATGACGGTAGACTACGAGCAGTACTTC. The encoded protein is CASSYSMTVDYEQYF.

This chain joins TRBV9 and TRBJ2-2, with D unresolved. This CDR3 comprises 14 residues. V lost 5 bases, J lost 7 bases, and 15 bases lay in between. CDR1 SGDLS and CDR2 YYNGEE come from the germline V gene. The CDR3: CASSDGNKNGELFF. DNA for the CDR3: TGTGCCAGCAGTGATGGCAACAAAAACGGGGAGCTGTTTTTT. The complete variable domain, with remaining parts taken from reference TRBV9 and TRBJ2-2, reads DSGVTQTPKHLITATGQRVTLRCSPRSGDLSVYWYQQSLDQGLQFLIQYYNGEERAKGNILERFSAQQFPDLHSELNLSSLELGDSALYFCASSDGNKNGELFFGEGSRLTVL.

A remark on this clonotype: Since a much larger clone is just one base distant, this may be a read error. The chain joins TRBV27 to TRBJ1-5, with TRBD1 identical over 7 bases. Germline values: CDR1 MNHEY, CDR2 SMNVEV (reference sequence). This CDR3 region has 17 residues. The CDR3 loop reads CAGSLSQGRYSNQPQHF. DNA for the CDR3: TGTGCCGGCAGTTTATCACAGGGGAGATATAGCAATCAGCCCCAGCATTTT.

The chain links TRBV3-1 to TRBJ2-7, with D possibly being TRBD1 (6 bases). The V gene's germline CDR1 is LGHDT and CDR2 YNNKEL (reference sequence). This CDR3 has 13 residues. V dropped 4 bases and J dropped 2 bases, with 9 bases sitting between them. The chain's CDR3 is CASSPRQAYEQYF. DNA of the CDR3: TGTGCCAGCAGCCCCCGACAGGCCTACGAGCAGTACTTC.

The table lists this clonotype with a few counts. V is TRBV28 and J is TRBJ2-6; D is ambiguous. V dropped 1 base and J dropped 2 bases, with 9 bases sitting between them. CDR1 is MDHEN and CDR2 is SYDVKM in the germline V gene. The CDR3 runs to 16 residues. CDR3 nucleotides: TGTGCCAGCAGTTTATACCGGGTAGCTGGGGCCAACGTCCTGACTTTC. Amino acids: CASSLYRVAGANVLTF.

The chain joins TRBV3-2 to TRBJ2-3; TRBD2, the D gene given by the table, was not confirmed from the DNA. TRBV3-2 is recorded as a pseudogene. This CDR3 comprises 18 residues. CDR3 sequence: CASSQDVASGRATDTQYF. The DNA of the CDR3 is TGTGCCAGCAGCCAAGACGTGGCTAGCGGGAGGGCCACAGATACGCAGTATTTT.

There are a few counts of this clonotype. The rearrangement uses TRBV28 and TRBJ1-3, with D maybe TRBD1 (6 bases). Germline V gene data show CDR1 as MDHEN and CDR2 as SYDVKM. The CDR3 is 14 residues long. With 7 bases removed from V and 0 bases from J, the gap between germline ends came to 10 bases. The CDR3 DNA reads TGTGCCAGCACCCAGACAGGCTCTGGAAACACCATATATTTT. This translates into CASTQTGSGNTIYF. The whole variable domain, filled in from reference TRBV28 and TRBJ1-3, reads DVKVTQSSRYLVKRTGEKVFLECVQDMDHENMFWYRQDPGLGLRLIYFSYDVKMKEKGDIPEGYSVSREKKERFSLILESASTNQTSMYLCASTQTGSGNTIYFGEGSWLTVV.

This clonotype was observed many times. J is TRBJ2-3 and V is TRBV7-3; D unresolved. The CDR3 has 15 residues. CDR1 SGHTA and CDR2 FQGTGA come from the germline V gene. The germline V and J ends were trimmed by 5 bases and 0 bases, with 12 bases remaining between them. The CDR3 coding sequence is TGTGCCAGCAGCCCCACTATCGGGAGCACAGATACGCAGTATTTT. It codes for CASSPTIGSTDTQYF.

This clonotype was recorded at least ten times. The V gene is TRBV20-1, the J gene TRBJ2-1; 8 nucleotides match TRBD1. The CDR3 consists of 14 residues. CDR1 DFQATT and CDR2 SNEGSKA come from the germline V gene (reference sequence). J gave up 9 bases and V 1 base, and 8 bases lay outside the gene matches. CDR3 DNA: TGCAGTGCTAGAGGGCAGGGGGCTGGTGCTGAGCAGTTCTTC. Residues: CSARGQGAGAEQFF.

This clonotype was detected only a few times. This sequence joins TRBV7-2 and TRBJ1-2; 10 nucleotides agree with TRBD1. The CDR3 is 15 residues long. Germline assignment: CDR1 SGHTA and CDR2 FQGNSA. V was pared by 1 base and J by 8 bases, with 7 bases of the junction left unmatched. The CDR3 is CASSLVGTGVGGYTF. CDR3 nucleotides: TGTGCCAGCAGCTTAGTCGGGACAGGGGTGGGCGGCTACACCTTC.

This clonotype was seen a handful of times. The chain recombines TRBV12-3 or TRBV12-4 with TRBJ2-2; 8 bases match TRBD1. Losses at the gene ends were 7 bases for V and 4 bases for J; bases not matched to a gene: 11. The CDR3 runs 16 residues. CDR3 DNA: TGTGCCAGCAAACCCTCCGGACAGGGTTTCACCGGGGAGCTGTTTTTT. Amino acid sequence: CASKPSGQGFTGELFF.

This clonotype has only a few counts. The V and J genes are TRBV5-1 and TRBJ2-7; no reliable D call. Deletions cut 2 bases from V and 2 bases from J, with 8 bases between. Looked up from germline, CDR1 is SGHRS and CDR2 is YFSETQ. The CDR3 is 13 residues long. CDR3 nucleotides: TGCGCCAGCAGCTTAAGAGAACCCTACGAGCAGTACTTC. As protein: CASSLREPYEQYF.

At least ten counts were recorded for this clonotype. V and J are TRBV11-3 and TRBJ2-3, with D possibly matching TRBD2 (6 bases). CDR3 size: 15 residues. From germline, CDR1 is SGHNT and CDR2 YENEEA. Trimming cost V 2 bases and J 0 bases, with 9 bases left between them. In DNA form, the CDR3 reads TGTGCCAGCAGCTTATACAGCGGGAGCACAGATACGCAGTATTTT. This translates into CASSLYSGSTDTQYF.

The V gene is TRBV25-1, the J gene TRBJ1-1; D perhaps matches TRBD1 (5 bases). This CDR3 spans 14 amino acids. Per germline, CDR1 MGHDK and CDR2 SYGVNS. Trimming removed 8 bases at V and 1 base at J, with 14 bases between. CDR3 nucleotide sequence: TGTGCCAGCCAACCCTGGGGCAGGAACACTGAAGCTTTCTTT. Its translation: CASQPWGRNTEAFF.

Many counts were recorded for this clonotype. The chain has TRBV28 and TRBJ2-1, with TRBD2 matching 12 bases. CDR1 and CDR2 from the germline V gene are MDHEN and SYDVKM. Losses at the gene ends were 6 bases for V and 3 bases for J; bases not matched to a gene: 6. The CDR3 runs 16 residues. The CDR3 DNA is TGTGCCAGCAGCCCTAGCGGGAGGGCCTTCTACAATGAGCAGTTCTTC. Its protein product is CASSPSGRAFYNEQFF.

The table lists this clonotype with a few counts. This chain joins TRBV20-1 and TRBJ2-5; D perhaps matches TRBD1 (6 bases). The V gene lost 1 base and the J gene lost 0 bases, with 15 bases spanning the gap. From germline, CDR1 is DFQATT and CDR2 SNEGSKA (reference sequence). This CDR3 region has 16 residues. The CDR3 DNA reads TGCAGTGCTAGAGCCTGGGACACATTGTACCAAGAGACCCAGTACTTC. Translated: CSARAWDTLYQETQYF.